This TCR beta chain was identified in a study of type 1 and type 2 diabetes patients. Amplification started from genomic DNA. A primer set of 30 forward and 13 reverse primers amplified the CDR3. Using its own MiXCR run on the multiplex PCR reads, TCRdb lists one record per CDR3 protein. Of fewer than 350,000 distinct CDR3 sequences listed, more than 40% are singletons. Germline V gene sequence: CDR1 GTSNPN, CDR2 SVGIG (reference sequence). Trimming took 3 bases from V and 3 from J, leaving 9 bases between them. The CDR3 length is 12 residues. A single count supports this clonotype. In this CDR3 the conserved last residue, phenylalanine or tryptophan, is missing, so a read error is likely.

The sequenced sample consisted of peripheral blood mononuclear cells (PBMCs). This receptor was taken from a young man with type 2 diabetes. The rearrangement links TRBV30 to TRBJ2-7; D is unclear. CDR3 sequence reads: CAWRIDIYEQYL. The CDR3 DNA reads TGTGCCTGGAGGATAGACATCTACGAGCAGTACCTC.